This T cell receptor (beta chain) is from a study of blood T cell repertoires in COVID-19. This CDR3 is built from 14 residues. V shed 6 bases, J shed 8 bases, and the junction held 8 bases outside the gene matches. Per germline, CDR1 SGHRS and CDR2 YFSETQ. The protocol was immunoSEQ multiplex PCR, while the TCRdb copy is restricted to in-frame clones and leaves out a portion. The sample yields about 200,000 clones, around 89% seen once. The sample comprised peripheral blood. The chain combines TRBV5-1 with TRBJ1-6, with 7 nucleotides matching TRBD1. This receptor was taken from a woman in her forties with acute or convalescent COVID-19. The CDR3 sequence is CASNSGTDYSPLHF. The CDR3 coding sequence is TGCGCCAGCAATTCCGGGACAGACTATTCACCCCTCCACTTT.